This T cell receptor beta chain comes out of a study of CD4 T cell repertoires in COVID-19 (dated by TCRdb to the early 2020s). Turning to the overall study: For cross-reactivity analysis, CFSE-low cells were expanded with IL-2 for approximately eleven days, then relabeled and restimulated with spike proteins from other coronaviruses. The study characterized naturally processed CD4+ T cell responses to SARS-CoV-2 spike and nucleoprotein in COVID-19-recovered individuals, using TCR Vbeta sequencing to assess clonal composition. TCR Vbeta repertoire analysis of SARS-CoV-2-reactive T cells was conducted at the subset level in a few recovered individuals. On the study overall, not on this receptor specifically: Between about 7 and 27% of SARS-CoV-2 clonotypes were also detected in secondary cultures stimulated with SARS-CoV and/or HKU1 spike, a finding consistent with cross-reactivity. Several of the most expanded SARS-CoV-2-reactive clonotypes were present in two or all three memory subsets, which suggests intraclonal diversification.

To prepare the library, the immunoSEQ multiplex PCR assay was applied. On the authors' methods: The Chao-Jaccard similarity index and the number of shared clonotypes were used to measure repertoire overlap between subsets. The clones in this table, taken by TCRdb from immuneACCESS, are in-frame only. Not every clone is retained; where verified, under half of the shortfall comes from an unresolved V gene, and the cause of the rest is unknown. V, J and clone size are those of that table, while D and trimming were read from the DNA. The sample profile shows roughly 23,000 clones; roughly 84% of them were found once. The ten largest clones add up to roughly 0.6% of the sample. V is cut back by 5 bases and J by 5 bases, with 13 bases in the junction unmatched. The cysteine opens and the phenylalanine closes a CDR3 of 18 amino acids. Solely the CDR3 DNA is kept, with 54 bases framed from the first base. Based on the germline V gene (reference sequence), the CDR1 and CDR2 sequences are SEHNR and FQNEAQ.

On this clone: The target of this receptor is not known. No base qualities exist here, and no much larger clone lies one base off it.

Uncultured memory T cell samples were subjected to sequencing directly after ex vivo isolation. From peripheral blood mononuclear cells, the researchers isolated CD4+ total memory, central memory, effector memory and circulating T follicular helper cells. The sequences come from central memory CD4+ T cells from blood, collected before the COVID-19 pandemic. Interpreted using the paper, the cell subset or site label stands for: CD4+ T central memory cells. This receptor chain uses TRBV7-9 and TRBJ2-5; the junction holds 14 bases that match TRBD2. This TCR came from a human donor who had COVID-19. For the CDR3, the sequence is CASSRPGTSGSWSETQYF. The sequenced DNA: TGTGCCAGCAGCCGTCCCGGGACTAGCGGGAGCTGGTCGGAGACCCAGTACTTC. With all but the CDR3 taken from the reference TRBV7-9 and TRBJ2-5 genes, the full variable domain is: DTGVSQNPRHKITKRGQNVTFRCDPISEHNRLYWYRQTLGQGPEFLTYFQNEAQLEKSRLLSDRFSAERPKGSFSTLEIQRTEQGDSAMYLCASSRPGTSGSWSETQYFGPGTRLLVL.